This T cell receptor (beta chain) was captured by sequencing in a study of blood T cell repertoires in COVID-19. Study as a whole: Acute and convalescent COVID-19 specimens originated in the United States, Italy and Spain. T cells, B-cell-depleted T cells, or PBMCs supplied cDNA or gDNA.

In this sample, this clone turned up once. Trimming left V 2 bases short and J 4 bases short, with 6 bases between. The germline CDR1 and CDR2 sequences are GTSNPN and SVGIG (reference sequence). CDR3 length: 12 residues. Original processing methods: Reference gene primer amplification gave estimated nucleated cell counts. Assay used: immunoSEQ multiplex PCR; TCRdb lists only in-frame clones, some missing. V and J calls and clone size are as listed in that table; D and trimming were resolved from the DNA. The sample has about 220,000 clones; 80% to 85% are singletons. The material sequenced was peripheral blood. The clonotype comes from a woman aged 60-70 years with acute or convalescent COVID-19. V usage is TRBV30 and J usage is TRBJ1-5, with D perhaps TRBD1 (6 bases). The CDR3 sequence is CAWSTGNQPQHF. CDR3 bases: TGTGCCTGGAGTACAGGGAATCAGCCCCAGCATTTT. The variable domain in full, with the rest retrieved from reference TRBV30 and TRBJ1-5, is SQTIHQWPATLVQPVGSPLSLECTVEGTSNPNLYWYRQAAGRGLQLLFYSVGIGQISSEVPQNLSASRPQDRQFILSSKKLLLSDSGFYLCAWSTGNQPQHFGDGTRLSIL.